These 20 T cell receptor beta chains originate from one sample sequenced in a study of T cell responses to AZD1222 COVID-19 vaccine. Using immunoSEQ multiplex PCR, the repertoire was profiled, and TCRdb retains in-frame clones only, with some absent. This table has roughly 86,000 clones, approximately 92% appearing once. The source was peripheral blood, collected on day 0 of AZD1222 vaccination. The receptors were gathered from an adult in good health.

The gene calls are TRBV7-9 and TRBJ2-5; TRBD1 is a possible D gene (6 bases). V was pared by 1 base and J by 4 bases, with 7 bases between. The CDR3 is 13 residues long. Germline CDR1 reads SEHNR; CDR2 reads FQNEAQ (reference sequence). CDR3 sequence reads: CASSLGQVETQYF. Written as DNA, the CDR3 is TGTGCCAGCAGCTTAGGACAGGTAGAGACCCAGTACTTC.

This clone has only a few counts. The chain's CDR3 is CASSLSKGIWGLAVNEQFF. In DNA form, the CDR3 reads TGTGCCAGCAGTTTATCTAAGGGTATATGGGGACTAGCCGTCAATGAGCAGTTCTTC. J is TRBJ2-1 and V is TRBV28; 9 bases align to TRBD2. V shed 1 base and J 6 bases; nucleotides not matched to a gene: 16. The CDR3 covers 19 residues. The germline gives CDR1 MDHEN, CDR2 SYDVKM.

The gene calls are TRBV29-1 and TRBJ1-2, with a possible D match to TRBD1 (6 bases). Per germline, CDR1 SQVTM and CDR2 ANQGSEA. CDR3 length: 14 residues. V lost 0 bases to trimming and J lost 4 bases, with 12 bases between them. In DNA, the CDR3 is TGCAGCGTTGAAGATCACAGGGCATTCTATGGCTACACCTTC. Protein: CSVEDHRAFYGYTF.

The chain combines TRBV27 with TRBJ1-5; the D gene is possibly TRBD1 (5 bases). Germline-derived CDR1 and CDR2 are MNHEY and SMNVEV (reference sequence). V shed 3 bases and J shed 5 bases, with 14 bases lying between them. The CDR3 runs to 15 residues. In nucleotides, the CDR3 is TGTGCCAGCAGTTTTCTAGGCAGGGACCATCAGCCCCAGCATTTT. This gives the protein CASSFLGRDHQPQHF.

The chain combines TRBV5-1 with TRBJ2-1; a weak D match, TRBD1 (6 bases). With 2 bases removed from V and 10 bases from J, the gap between germline ends came to 16 bases. From germline, CDR1 is SGHRS and CDR2 YFSETQ. CDR3 length: 14 amino acids. CDR3 in amino acids: CASSFLREGGEQFF. The CDR3 region has the DNA TGCGCCAGCAGCTTCCTCAGGGAAGGGGGAGAGCAGTTCTTC. Supplemented by reference TRBV5-1 and TRBJ2-1, the full variable domain reads KAGVTQTPRYLIKTRGQQVTLSCSPISGHRSVSWYQQTPGQGLQFLFEYFSETQRNKGNFPGRFSGRQFSNSRSEMNVSTLELGDSALYLCASSFLREGGEQFFGPGTRLTVL.

The V call is TRBV5-4, the J call TRBJ2-3; perhaps TRBD1 as D (6 bases). Germline values: CDR1 SGHNT, CDR2 YYREEE (reference sequence). Trimming took 0 bases from V and 1 from J, leaving 9 bases between them. CDR3 length: 15 residues. CDR3 loop: CASSLEGQGTDTQYF. The CDR3 bases are TGTGCCAGCAGCTTGGAGGGACAAGGCACAGATACGCAGTATTTT.

The V call is TRBV6-1, the J call TRBJ2-7; D may be TRBD1 (5 bases). V shed 2 bases and J shed 0 bases, with 8 bases lying between them. Germline V gene data show CDR1 as MNHNS and CDR2 as SASEGT. This CDR3 comprises 14 residues. The CDR3 DNA follows: TGTGCCAGCAGTGAATATCAGGGCTCCTACGAGCAGTACTTC. Protein product: CASSEYQGSYEQYF.

The V and J genes are TRBV6-5 and TRBJ2-1, with a possible D match to TRBD2 (5 bases). Germline-derived CDR1 and CDR2 are MNHEY and SVGAGI. CDR3 length: 12 amino acids. Trimming removed 6 bases from V and 9 bases from J, with 12 bases in between. This CDR3 reads CASREVSGEQFF. In nucleotides, the CDR3 is TGTGCCAGCAGGGAGGTCAGCGGTGAGCAGTTCTTC.

In its sample, this clone was seen once. This chain links TRBV19 with TRBJ2-7; 7 positions match TRBD2. This CDR3 has 15 residues. Trimming at V came to 4 bases and at J to 6 bases, leaving 12 bases not matched to a gene. Germline CDR1 is LNHDA and CDR2 is SQIVND (reference sequence). This CDR3 is CASSKLAQTPSEQYF. The CDR3 nucleotides read TGTGCCAGTAGTAAACTAGCGCAGACCCCCAGCGAGCAGTACTTC.

This sequence joins TRBV7-9 and TRBJ1-1, with TRBD1 matching over 9 bases. The trim removed 5 bases at V and 4 bases at J, leaving 8 bases unmatched. This CDR3 spans 15 amino acids. Looked up from germline, CDR1 is SEHNR and CDR2 is FQNEAQ (reference sequence). The CDR3 coding sequence is TGTGCCAGCAGCGATCAGGGACAGGGAGTCACTGAAGCTTTCTTT. Its translation: CASSDQGQGVTEAFF.

This chain links TRBV19 with TRBJ2-1; no reliable D call. Germline V gene lookup returns CDR1 LNHDA and CDR2 SQIVND (reference sequence). The CDR3 covers 12 residues. Trimming left V 4 bases short and J 5 bases short, with 6 bases between. CDR3 amino acids: CASSNRDNEQFF. The CDR3 DNA sequence: TGTGCCAGTAGTAATCGGGACAATGAGCAGTTCTTC.

V and J are TRBV13 and TRBJ2-7, with 12 bases identical to TRBD2. CDR1 is PRHDT and CDR2 is FYEKMQ in the germline V gene (reference sequence). Trimming took 5 bases from V and 12 from J; bases not matched to a gene: 17. This CDR3 region has 16 residues. The CDR3 spells CASSPPSGRDPLGLYF. In DNA form, the CDR3 reads TGTGCCAGCAGCCCCCCTAGCGGGAGGGACCCTTTAGGTCTGTACTTC. The full variable domain, its missing parts supplied by reference TRBV13 and TRBJ2-7, is AAGVIQSPRHLIKEKRETATLKCYPIPRHDTVYWYQQGPGQDPQFLISFYEKMQSDKGSIPDRFSAQQFSDYHSELNMSSLELGDSALYFCASSPPSGRDPLGLYFGPGTRLTVT.

J is TRBJ1-2 and V is TRBV19; D is ambiguous. Germline CDR1 is LNHDA and CDR2 is SQIVND (reference sequence). V shed 2 bases and J shed 7 bases, with 11 bases lying between them. The CDR3 consists of 13 residues. Here the CDR3 reads CASSINPLGGYTF. The DNA for the CDR3 is TGTGCCAGTAGTATAAACCCCCTGGGTGGCTACACCTTC.

The chain combines TRBV28 with TRBJ1-2; D not resolved. Trimming removed 6 bases from V and 0 bases from J, with 8 bases in between. The CDR3 has 13 amino acids. The germline V gene encodes CDR1 MDHEN and CDR2 SYDVKM. The CDR3: CASRVTTNYGYTF. The DNA for the CDR3 is TGTGCCAGCAGAGTCACAACTAACTATGGCTACACCTTC.

The chain is built from TRBV6-5 and TRBJ2-7, with D possibly TRBD1 on 6 matching bases. V was clipped by 0 bases and J by 5 bases, with 14 bases between them. This CDR3 spans 15 amino acids. The germline V gene encodes CDR1 MNHEY and CDR2 SVGAGI. CDR3 DNA sequence: TGTGCCAGCAGTTACTCAAGGCAGGGGCCTCACGAGCAGTACTTC. Translating gives CASSYSRQGPHEQYF.

In nucleotides, the CDR3 is TGCGCCAGCAGCTCCGAGGCGGGAGTGAGAGATACGCAGTATTTT. Translation gives CASSSEAGVRDTQYF. J is TRBJ2-3 and V is TRBV5-1; 7 bases align to TRBD2. Germline CDR1 reads SGHRS; CDR2 reads YFSETQ. V lost 3 bases to trimming and J lost 5 bases; unmatched junction nucleotides: 9. The length of the CDR3 is 15 residues.

The CDR3 protein is CASSGGTASRGYTF. For the CDR3, the DNA is TGTGCCAGCAGTGGCGGGACAGCCTCCCGAGGCTACACCTTC. The V gene is TRBV28, the J gene TRBJ1-2; 7 positions agree with TRBD1. J was trimmed by 8 bases and V by 5 bases; bases with no gene match: 11. The CDR3 is made up of 14 amino acids. Looked up from germline, CDR1 is MDHEN and CDR2 is SYDVKM.

The chain employs TRBV9 and TRBJ2-3; D is perhaps TRBD1 or TRBD2 (5 bases each). CDR3 length: 14 amino acids. The V gene's germline CDR1 is SGDLS and CDR2 YYNGEE. Trimming took 2 bases from V and 2 from J, leaving 9 bases between them. CDR3 in DNA: TGTGCCAGCAGCGTGGGACCGATCACAGATACGCAGTATTTT. Translating gives CASSVGPITDTQYF.

V usage is TRBV4-1 and J usage is TRBJ2-3; 10 nucleotides line up with TRBD1. Germline-derived CDR1 and CDR2 are MGHRA and YSYEKL. J was trimmed by 3 bases and V by 5 bases; bases with no gene match: 5. CDR3 length: 15 amino acids. For the CDR3, the DNA is TGCGCCAGCAGCGACGACAGGGGGCGAACAGATACGCAGTATTTT. Protein: CASSDDRGRTDTQYF.

The chain carries TRBV5-4 and TRBJ2-7; TRBD1 is a possible D gene (5 bases). The CDR3 has 13 amino acids. Germline V gives CDR1 SGHNT, CDR2 YYREEE (reference sequence). The germline V and J ends were trimmed by 0 bases and 2 bases, with 6 bases remaining between them. The CDR3 protein is CASSLGRAYEQYF. CDR3 nucleotides: TGTGCCAGCAGCTTGGGCAGGGCCTACGAGCAGTACTTC. The full variable domain, rest sourced from reference TRBV5-4 and TRBJ2-7, is ETGVTQSPTHLIKTRGQQVTLRCSSQSGHNTVSWYQQALGQGPQFIFQYYREEENGRGNFPPRFSGLQFPNYSSELNVNALELDDSALYLCASSLGRAYEQYFGPGTRLTVT.